The 24 T cell receptor beta chains below come from one sample, sequenced in a study of blood T cells in healthy people across ages. Sample-barcoded 5' priming and a J-beta primer mix drove a second PCR of about 7 to 11 cycles. TCRdb independently ran MiXCR on the 5' RACE reads; one entry per CDR3 protein. The table includes around 1.7 million distinct CDR3 sequences, 28% detected once. The sequencing sample was made of blood. The receptors stem from a woman in her twenties or thirties in good health.

Comments on this clonotype: At one of its ends the junction is not consistent with the germline gene, which may arise from a read error. This chain links TRBV7-6 with TRBJ2-2; 8 bases map to TRBD1. Germline V gene lookup returns CDR1 SGHVS and CDR2 FNYEAQ. The CDR3 loop spans 13 amino acids. This CDR3 is CASRTGDTGERFF. As DNA, the CDR3 is TGTGCCAGCAGGACAGGGGACACCGGGGAGCGGTTTTTT.

Concerning this clonotype itself: The junction departs from germline at one end; a sequencing error may be responsible. CDR3 sequence reads: CASSQDRHLNHPQHF. For the CDR3, the DNA is TGTGCCAGCAGCCAAGATAGGCACCTTAATCACCCCCAGCATTTT. This sequence joins TRBV3-1 and TRBJ1-5, with D unclear. Germline assignment: CDR1 LGHDT and CDR2 YNNKEL (reference sequence). This CDR3 is built from 15 residues.

A note on this clonotype: A much larger clone lies one base from this, so it may be a read error. The J gene is TRBJ2-7, the V gene TRBV20-1, with a weak D call TRBD1 (7 bases). The CDR3 has 14 amino acids. Germline loops: CDR1 DFQATT, CDR2 SNEGSKA (reference sequence). The V end was cut by 3 bases, the J end by 6 bases, with 18 bases between. CDR3 nucleotide sequence: TGCAGTGCTAGTGGACAGGCTGGGACTCTCGAGCAGTACTTC. It specifies CSASGQAGTLEQYF.

The chain uses TRBV5-5 and TRBJ2-3; 9 positions match TRBD2. V lost 9 bases to trimming and J lost 5 bases; unmatched junction nucleotides: 4. The CDR3 is 12 residues long. Germline V gene lookup returns CDR1 SGHKS and CDR2 YYEKEE (reference sequence). The chain's CDR3 is CATATSGDTQYF. The CDR3 coding sequence is TGTGCCACCGCGACTAGCGGAGATACGCAGTATTTT.

V gene TRBV3-1 combines with J gene TRBJ1-2; 10 positions agree with TRBD1. The CDR3 totals 14 residues. Germline CDR1 LGHDT, CDR2 YNNKEL (reference sequence). Trimming at V came to 7 bases and at J to 12 bases, leaving 14 bases not matched to a gene. The CDR3 is CASTRQGARDSHTF. In DNA, the CDR3 is TGTGCCAGCACCCGACAGGGGGCTAGGGATAGCCACACCTTC. The variable domain in full, completed from reference TRBV3-1 and TRBJ1-2, reads DTAVSQTPKYLVTQMGNDKSIKCEQNLGHDTMYWYKQDSKKFLKIMFSYNNKELIINETVPNRFSPKSPDKAHLNLHINSLELGDSAVYFCASTRQGARDSHTFGSGTRLTVV.

This clonotype was counted at least ten times. In nucleotides, the CDR3 is TGCAGCGTTGGGGGCAGACACACAGATACGCAGTATTTT. Its protein is CSVGGRHTDTQYF. The chain uses TRBV29-1 and TRBJ2-3; D possibly corresponds to TRBD1 (5 bases). V was clipped by 4 bases and J by 2 bases, with 10 bases between them. Germline assignment: CDR1 SQVTM and CDR2 ANQGSEA. The CDR3 sequence is 13 residues long.

The chain uses TRBV14 and TRBJ2-1, with 10 bases that match TRBD2. Per germline, CDR1 SGHDN and CDR2 FVKESK. With 4 bases clipped from V and 7 bases from J, the junction kept 7 bases outside the gene matches. This CDR3 comprises 15 residues. The CDR3: CASSPRAGGKNEQFF. The DNA for the CDR3 is TGTGCCAGCAGCCCTCGAGCGGGAGGGAAAAATGAGCAGTTCTTC.

This clonotype showed up just a few times. The rearrangement uses TRBV7-2 and TRBJ1-1; TRBD1 might be the D (6 bases). Germline V CDR1 and CDR2: SGHTA, FQGNSA. CDR3 size: 14 residues. The V end lost 8 bases, the J end lost 4 bases, and 17 bases lay between the germline ends. CDR3 amino acids: CASGNFRGSTEAFF. CDR3 nucleotide sequence: TGTGCCAGCGGTAACTTCAGGGGATCCACTGAAGCTTTCTTT. Full variable domain (outside the CDR3, taken from reference TRBV7-2 and TRBJ1-1): GAGVSQSPSNKVTEKGKDVELRCDPISGHTALYWYRQSLGQGLEFLIYFQGNSAPDKSGLPSDRFSAERTGGSVSTLTIQRTQQEDSAVYLCASGNFRGSTEAFFGQGTRLTVV.

Concerning this clonotype itself: One base away lies a much larger clone, so this may be a sequencing read error. A read error is likely, as this CDR3 ends without the conserved phenylalanine or tryptophan. This chain uses TRBV12-3 or TRBV12-4 with TRBJ2-7; D not resolved. With the DNA end fitting TRBJ2-5 better, the J assignment may be wrong. This CDR3 is built from 14 residues. The CDR3 sequence is CASSDGGRQETQYL. In DNA, the CDR3 is TGTGCCAGCAGTGACGGTGGACGGCAAGAGACCCAGTACCTC.

The CDR3 DNA follows: TGTGCCAGCTCACCACTGGGGAAGGAGGGGGCGGCTGAAGCTTTCTTT. It specifies CASSPLGKEGAAEAFF. The genes are TRBV18 and TRBJ1-1, with 7 bases matching TRBD1. This CDR3 contains 16 residues. V lost 1 base, J lost 6 bases, and 11 bases stayed unmatched. CDR1 is KGHSH, CDR2 LQKENI, per germline.

This clonotype was counted a few times. The rearrangement joins TRBV3-1 to TRBJ2-4; weak D call: TRBD1 (6 bases). From germline, CDR1 is LGHDT and CDR2 YNNKEL (reference sequence). The CDR3 sequence is 14 residues long. V lost 0 bases and J lost 9, with 12 bases in between. The DNA for the CDR3 is TGTGCCAGCAGCCAAGATCGTCAGGGGTCCATTCAGTACTTC. This translates into CASSQDRQGSIQYF.

The V call is TRBV10-3, the J call TRBJ2-1; D tentatively reads TRBD1 or TRBD2 (5 bases each). Per the germline V gene, CDR1 is ENHRY and CDR2 is SYGVKD. CDR3 length: 12 amino acids. V was cut by 8 bases and J by 8 bases, with 13 bases left in between. The CDR3 region is CAIAQGADEQFF. CDR3 nucleotide sequence: TGTGCCATCGCCCAGGGAGCAGATGAGCAGTTCTTC.

Regarding this clonotype: Relative to the germline gene, one junction end is altered; a read error may explain this. V gene TRBV5-1 combines with J gene TRBJ2-3; D tentatively reads TRBD1 or TRBD2 (5 bases each). The CDR3 is 14 amino acids. Germline V CDR1 and CDR2: SGHRS, YFSETQ. CDR3 sequence reads: CASTLGTPGHTQYF. The DNA of the CDR3 is TGCGCCAGCACCTTGGGGACGCCAGGGCATACGCAGTATTTT.

This clonotype came up a few times. Mismatch with germline at one junction end may stem from a read error. The chain links TRBV4-3 to TRBJ2-3; D might be TRBD1 (5 bases). The CDR3 length is 13 residues. From germline, CDR1 is LGHNA and CDR2 YSLEER. CDR3 DNA sequence: TGCGCCAGCAGCCAGGCCCGCACAGGTACGCAGTATTTT. Its translation: CASSQARTGTQYF.

This clonotype was seen a handful of times. CDR3: CASSPGMTEAFF. CDR3 coding DNA: TGTGCCAGCAGTCCAGGGATGACTGAAGCTTTCTTT. This chain uses TRBV28 with TRBJ1-1; perhaps TRBD1 as D (5 bases). Trimming left V 5 bases short and J 5 bases short, with 9 bases between. In germline, CDR1 is MDHEN, CDR2 SYDVKM. The CDR3 sequence is 12 residues long.

This clonotype showed up just a few times. This could be a read error, since a much larger clone is one nucleotide away. V is TRBV20-1 and J is TRBJ1-1; perhaps TRBD1 as D (6 bases). CDR3 length equals 14 residues. Germline CDR1 reads DFQATT; CDR2 reads SNEGSKA (reference sequence). V dropped 1 base and J dropped 3 bases, with 12 bases sitting between them. The CDR3 loop is CSARAEAGDTEAFF. The DNA of the CDR3 is TGCAGTGCTAGAGCGGAGGCAGGGGACACTGAAGCTTTCTTT.

J is TRBJ1-2 and V is TRBV6-1; TRBD1 is a possible D gene (5 bases). The CDR3 has 14 amino acids. In germline, CDR1 is MNHNS, CDR2 SASEGT. V was cut by 3 bases and J by 7 bases, with 15 bases left in between. Here the CDR3 DNA reads TGTGCCAGCAGTGAGAGTGCGGGGGGTCCTGGCTACACCTTC. Its protein product is CASSESAGGPGYTF.

A remark on this clonotype: The junction and the germline gene differ at one end; a read error may be behind it. This sequence joins TRBV6-6 and TRBJ1-5; D gene ambiguous. From germline, CDR1 is MNHNY and CDR2 SVGAGI (reference sequence). CDR3 length: 14 amino acids. CDR3 nucleotides: TGTGCCAGCAGTTATGGGCTGGGCAATCAGCCCCGGCATTTT. Encoded protein: CASSYGLGNQPRHF.

This clonotype has just a few counts. The chain carries TRBV27 and TRBJ2-7; TRBD2 agrees at 10 bases. With 10 bases clipped from V and 3 bases from J, the junction kept 6 bases outside the gene matches. The CDR3 sequence is 13 residues long. Germline assignment: CDR1 MNHEY and CDR2 SMNVEV (reference sequence). The DNA of the CDR3 is TGTGCCACCCGGACTAGCGGCCACTACGAGCAGTACTTC. Translation gives CATRTSGHYEQYF.

The chain has TRBV7-2 and TRBJ2-1; unclear D gene. Germline loops: CDR1 SGHTA, CDR2 FQGNSA. The V and J ends lost 5 bases and 11 bases respectively, with 10 bases between them. The CDR3 loop spans 11 amino acids. The CDR3 nucleotides are TGTGCCAGCAGCCCACTCGGACAGCAGTTCTTC. This translates into CASSPLGQQFF.

The sample holds a few counts of this clonotype. At one end, the junction sequence differs from germline, possibly due to a read error. This rearrangement joins TRBV2 to TRBJ2-4; D may be TRBD2 (5 bases). The CDR3 runs 15 residues. Germline CDR1 is SNHLY and CDR2 is FYNNEI. The CDR3 coding sequence is TGTGCCACCAGTGCAGAGGGTTTGGCCAAAAACATTCAGTACTTC. Its translation: CATSAEGLAKNIQYF.

The J gene is TRBJ2-2, the V gene TRBV20-1; D may be TRBD1 (6 bases). Deletions cut 6 bases from V and 3 bases from J, with 17 bases between. CDR1 DFQATT and CDR2 SNEGSKA come from the germline V gene (reference sequence). This CDR3 region has 15 residues. The CDR3 loop is CSARNRGGYTGELFF. CDR3 sequence (DNA): TGCAGTGCCCGGAACAGAGGGGGATACACCGGGGAGCTGTTTTTT.

This clonotype was detected only a few times. The chain combines TRBV25-1 with TRBJ2-1; D possibly corresponds to TRBD1 (6 bases). The CDR3 is 11 residues long. Trimming took off 3 bases at V and 10 bases at J, with 7 bases between the two ends. Germline lookup yields CDR1 MGHDK and CDR2 SYGVNS. The CDR3 sequence: CASSDGQEQFF. The CDR3, as DNA: TGTGCCAGCAGTGACGGACAGGAGCAGTTCTTC.

This clonotype was counted ten times or more. The gene calls are TRBV28 and TRBJ2-4, with D perhaps TRBD1 or TRBD2 (5 bases each). The CDR3 consists of 14 residues. With 4 bases removed from V and 6 bases from J, the gap between germline ends came to 13 bases. CDR1 and CDR2 (germline): MDHEN, SYDVKM. The DNA of the CDR3 is TGTGCCAGCAGTTCTCCGGGACCGCCAAACATTCAGTACTTC. Protein product: CASSSPGPPNIQYF.